This T cell receptor (beta chain) was identified in a study of T cell responses to AZD1222 COVID-19 vaccine (dated by TCRdb to 2020 to 2022). At the level of the whole study: A total of over 230 trial participants underwent TCR sequencing, of whom 200 to 220 had received two doses of AZD1222 and about 26 had received two doses of the MenACWY control vaccine. Trial participants were enrolled into age subgroups of 18-55, 56-69 and 70-plus years, which contained about 150, 27 and 61 TCR-sequenced participants, respectively. General conclusions and limits of the study: The 56-69-year group was small, and its depth increase did not reach significance, likely because of low power. Because no samples from the day 14 peak response were available, repertoires could be characterized only after the peak T cell response. Spike-specific TCR breadth and depth rose significantly after two AZD1222 doses compared with day 0 and with MenACWY recipients. Participants were mostly white British, with more females than males. The authors suggested clonal diversity may have been underestimated. Conclusions about previously exposed vaccinees are limited because only five to seven AZD1222 recipients were SARS-CoV-2 seropositive at baseline. Vaccine-associated CD4 TCRs spanned the whole spike protein, with dominant responses in regions 160-218 and 743-854. Nearly half of unique spike-specific TCRs reportedly recognized epitopes outside regions mutated in the B.1.351 and B.1.1.7 variants.

The CDR3 regions of human TCRbeta chains were analyzed by immunosequencing. As for how the authors treated the data: TCRs in the repertoires were matched against a reference library of SARS-CoV-2-specific TCRs that had been generated with the MIRA antigen-specificity platform. Breadth was defined as the fraction of unique TCRs that were SARS-CoV-2-associated, and depth was defined as the fraction of total T cells that were SARS-CoV-2-associated. Using the MIRA data, each spike-specific TCR was mapped to the spike region that the TCR reacts to and placed in a CD4 or CD8 class. Log10-transformed breadth and depth values were compared by one-way ANOVA with Sidak's multiple comparisons tests. TCRdb retrieved this table from immuneACCESS and kept in-frame rearrangements only. Not all clones are present; in checked studies, unresolved V genes account for under half, and no reason is known for the remainder. V, J and clone size derive from that table, while D and trimming were established from the DNA sequence. The sample table holds some 130,000 clones, of which approximately 92% were seen once. The ten top clones hold around 1.1% of the sample.

Points on this clone: Its antigen target is currently unknown. Nothing much larger sits one base from this clone, and base qualities are not available.

At the junction V is shortened by 1 base and J by 0 bases, with 10 bases in between. The CDR3 spans 15 residues, from the cysteine through the phenylalanine. The DNA shown is the 45-base CDR3, in frame from base 1. CDR1 and CDR2 (SEHNR, FQNEAQ) derive from the germline V gene (reference sequence). This specimen's time point label, per the study, means: about 28 days (+/-7) after the second vaccine dose. AZD1222 recipients with second doses at about 4 weeks or about 12 weeks were pooled, because spike-specific TCR depth and breadth did not differ between schedules. Vaccinee samples were obtained from the UK trials COV001 and COV002, which included a single-blind randomized controlled phase 2/3 trial of AZD1222 (ChAdOx1 nCoV-19) in healthy adults. Trial participant PBMC samples were collected at day 0 and day 28 after the second dose for TCRbeta chain sequencing.

The clonotype was recovered from an adult who received the AZD1222 COVID-19 vaccine. Sequenced material: peripheral blood, taken 28 days after the second AZD1222 dose. In this chain, TRBV7-9 is recombined with TRBJ2-7, with no confidently assigned D gene. The CDR3 protein sequence reads: CASSLEDQSSYEQYF. The nucleotide sequence reads TGTGCCAGCAGCTTAGAGGATCAGAGCTCCTACGAGCAGTACTTC.